This T cell receptor beta chain was found in a study of blood T cell repertoires in COVID-19. The germline V gene has CDR1 MDHEN and CDR2 SYDVKM. V was clipped by 3 bases and J by 1 base, with 12 bases between them. The CDR3 length is 15 residues. Clones were read by immunoSEQ multiplex PCR, and TCRdb kept only the in-frame ones, dropping some. In the table there are about 54,000 clones, about nine tenths of which are singletons. Sequencing was carried out using peripheral blood. This receptor was taken from a woman aged 60-70 years with active or convalescent COVID-19. V and J are TRBV28 and TRBJ1-1, with D maybe TRBD1 (5 bases). The CDR3 nucleotides are TGTGCCAGCAGTTTCGAGGGGCGGGGGAACACTGAAGCTTTCTTT. This translates into CASSFEGRGNTEAFF.